The TCR beta chain under discussion was sequenced for a study of cytomegalovirus exposure and HLA in healthy donors. Across the whole study: The 95 to 150 validation repertoires used a platform that matched the one used for the approximately 610 first-cohort repertoires, as a later analysis reported.

Study-wide findings and caveats: Overall, approximately 150 TCR beta chains were annotated as cytomegalovirus-associated. Rare TCR sequences predominated, though certain public TCRs were found in many donors. The classifier was said to identify cytomegalovirus status with high specificity and sensitivity.

Worth noting for this clone: Antigen specificity is unknown.

The CDR3 spans 14 residues. The V end was cut by 4 bases, the J end by 3 bases, with 13 bases between. Germline V CDR1 and CDR2: MDHEN, SYDVKM. The repertoire was sequenced with immunoSEQ multiplex PCR; TCRdb's copy has only in-frame clones and lacks some. The table shows 110,000 to 150,000 clones, with 90% occurring only once. This chain links TRBV28 with TRBJ2-7, with D possibly matching TRBD2 (5 bases). Material: PBMCs. The source is a woman in her twenties or thirties in good health and CMV-seropositive. The CDR3 spells CASSSRGLFYEQYF. The CDR3 DNA is TGTGCCAGCAGTTCCCGGGGTCTGTTCTACGAGCAGTACTTC.